There are many counts of the clone carrying this TCR beta chain. The antigen is unknown. This entry is derived from a study of T-cell reconstitution after alpha-beta-depleted transplantation in children. V lost 1 base to trimming and J lost 3 bases, with 12 bases between them. CDR3 size: 15 residues. Study findings and constraints: The study traced high day-60 TCRbeta diversity in some patients to surviving recipient T cells and thymic progenitors. As was reported, about two months after transplant, alpha-beta T cells came from several hundred expanded graft clones. Newly made T cells mostly supplied T-cell counts and diversity one year after transplant.

Library preparation (for TCRbeta) was performed with unique molecular identifiers. TCRdb ran MiXCR on the PCR reads and lists one entry per CDR3 protein. Among fewer than 250,000 distinct CDR3 sequences, 8.2% were seen once, and the ten largest hold 6.3%. The chain recombines TRBV12-3 or TRBV12-4 with TRBJ2-5, with D possibly TRBD1 on 6 matching bases. The sequencing here drew on PBMCs, mostly from graft donor cells, taken 180 days after TCRalphabeta/CD19-depleted stem cell transplant. The receptor comes from a male patient aged 10 to 17 who had a stem cell transplant for acute lymphoblastic leukemia, so the T cells may come from the graft donor. CDR3 bases: TGTGCCAGCAGTTTAGTTGGGGGACAAGAAGAGACCCAGTACTTC. It codes for CASSLVGGQEETQYF.